This passage covers 28 T cell receptor beta chains from one sample sequenced in a study of technical replicates of blood from a few donors. Some clones are missing from TCRdb's copy, which holds only in-frame ones; the method was immunoSEQ multiplex PCR. The data hold around 83,000 clones, with around 94% observed a single time. Sequencing was performed on T cells isolated from PBMCs. The source of these receptors is a human donor in good health.

V usage is TRBV10-3 and J usage is TRBJ2-7, with 9 bases matching TRBD2. With V trimmed by 10 bases and J by 0 bases, 10 bases remained unmatched. The V gene's germline CDR1 is ENHRY and CDR2 SYGVKD. This CDR3 spans 15 amino acids. The CDR3 sequence: CATGRETSGSYEQYF. CDR3 nucleotide sequence: TGTGCCACCGGGAGGGAGACTAGCGGCTCCTACGAGCAGTACTTC.

The rearrangement joins TRBV7-6 to TRBJ2-7, with a possible D match to TRBD1 (6 bases). Germline CDR1 is SGHVS and CDR2 is FNYEAQ. Trimming removed 5 bases at V and 7 bases at J, with 21 bases between. The CDR3 has 15 residues. DNA of the CDR3: TGTGCCAGCAGCACCAGGACAGCTTCACCTGGTGAGCAGTACTTC. This codes for CASSTRTASPGEQYF.

The chain has TRBV18 and TRBJ1-1; TRBD1 is a possible D gene (5 bases). This CDR3 spans 13 amino acids. Germline CDR1 KGHSH, CDR2 LQKENI. The V end lost 6 bases, the J end lost 3 bases, and 11 bases lay between the germline ends. The CDR3 region is CASSSSRDTEAFF. In DNA, the CDR3 is TGTGCCAGCTCGTCGAGCAGGGACACTGAAGCTTTCTTT. The variable domain in full, completed from reference TRBV18 and TRBJ1-1, reads NAGVMQNPRHLVRRRGQEARLRCSPMKGHSHVYWYRQLPEEGLKFMVYLQKENIIDESGMPKERFSAEFPKEGPSILRIQQVVRGDSAAYFCASSSSRDTEAFFGQGTRLTVV.

J is TRBJ2-2 and V is TRBV5-6; 8 bases map to TRBD2. Germline loops: CDR1 SGHDT, CDR2 YYEEEE. The CDR3 is made up of 17 amino acids. Trimming at V came to 3 bases and at J to 1 base, leaving 8 bases not matched to a gene. The CDR3 nucleotides are TGTGCCAGCAGCTGGGGGGCCAGCGGGGGGAACACCGGGGAGCTGTTTTTT. Translation gives CASSWGASGGNTGELFF.

The chain recombines TRBV5-6 with TRBJ2-3, with 11 bases lining up with TRBD2. The germline V gene has CDR1 SGHDT and CDR2 YYEEEE. The CDR3 runs 18 residues. The V and J ends lost 4 bases and 1 base, in that order; junction bases with no gene match: 11. This CDR3 reads CASSLWGQGLAGTDTQYF. The CDR3 DNA reads as TGTGCCAGCAGCCTTTGGGGGCAGGGACTAGCGGGCACAGATACGCAGTATTTT. Using reference TRBV5-6 and TRBJ2-3 for the parts outside the CDR3, the full variable domain is DAGVTQSPTHLIKTRGQQVTLRCSPKSGHDTVSWYQQALGQGPQFIFQYYEEEERQRGNFPDRFSGHQFPNYSSELNVNALLLGDSALYLCASSLWGQGLAGTDTQYFGPGTRLTVL.

The chain carries TRBV15 and TRBJ2-1, with a tentative D call TRBD1 (6 bases). CDR3 size: 16 residues. Trimming removed 5 bases from V and 1 base from J, with 15 bases in between. The germline CDR1 and CDR2 sequences are LNHNV and YYDKDF (reference sequence). The CDR3 spells CATSGQILKSYNEQFF. The CDR3 DNA follows: TGTGCCACCAGCGGACAGATTCTTAAATCCTACAATGAGCAGTTCTTC.

CDR3 DNA sequence: TGTGCCAGCAGCTTAGATAGGTTTAGCGGGGGCAGCGAGCAGTTCTTC. It encodes CASSLDRFSGGSEQFF. The rearrangement uses TRBV11-2 and TRBJ2-1; TRBD2 matches at 9 bases. V was pared by 0 bases and J by 10 bases, with 10 bases of the junction left unmatched. The CDR3 extends over 16 amino acids. The germline V gene has CDR1 SGHAT and CDR2 FQNNGV.

This clone was picked up a small number of times. The chain carries TRBV5-3 and TRBJ1-2, with TRBD1 matching over 7 bases. TRBV5-3 is filed as an ORF, its function uncertain. After removal of 4 bases from V and 1 base from J, the junction contained 4 bases not matched to a gene. This CDR3 is built from 14 residues. The CDR3 coding sequence is TGTGCCAGAAGCACGGACAGGTATAACTATGGCTACACCTTC. This encodes CARSTDRYNYGYTF.

This chain connects TRBV11-2 to TRBJ2-7; 11 bases agree with TRBD2. The CDR3 covers 16 residues. CDR1 is SGHAT, CDR2 FQNNGV, per germline. Germline trimming cut 1 base from V and 6 bases from J; bases unmatched to any gene: 8. The CDR3 spells CASSLAGSGTSGEQYF. CDR3 DNA sequence: TGTGCCAGCAGCTTAGCGGGATCCGGGACTAGCGGCGAGCAGTACTTC.

The chain employs TRBV9 and TRBJ1-1, with TRBD1 as a possible D gene (5 bases). Trimming stripped 0 bases from V and 4 bases from J, with 16 bases between. CDR3 length equals 16 residues. The germline CDR1 and CDR2 sequences are SGDLS and YYNGEE. The CDR3 protein is CASSVEEGGASTEAFF. In nucleotides, the CDR3 is TGTGCCAGCAGCGTAGAGGAAGGAGGGGCGAGCACTGAAGCTTTCTTT.

The chain joins TRBV9 to TRBJ1-5; D gene ambiguous. CDR1 and CDR2 (germline): SGDLS, YYNGEE. Trimming removed 7 bases at V and 4 bases at J, with 18 bases between. CDR3 length: 15 residues. In DNA form, the CDR3 reads TGTGCCAGCTCCCATAGCGGGGATGTAAATCAGCCCCAGCATTTT. It codes for CASSHSGDVNQPQHF. Looking up the rest from reference TRBV9 and TRBJ1-5 gives the full variable domain: DSGVTQTPKHLITATGQRVTLRCSPRSGDLSVYWYQQSLDQGLQFLIQYYNGEERAKGNILERFSAQQFPDLHSELNLSSLELGDSALYFCASSHSGDVNQPQHFGDGTRLSIL.

This clone appeared once. The chain employs TRBV10-2 and TRBJ2-7; 8 nucleotides match TRBD2. The CDR3 is 17 amino acids. With 11 bases clipped from V and 0 bases from J, the junction kept 18 bases outside the gene matches. Germline CDR1 is WSHSY and CDR2 is SAAADI. The CDR3 reads CASMVGVAGHPSYEQYF. The CDR3 region has the DNA TGCGCCTCGATGGTAGGGGTAGCGGGGCACCCCTCCTACGAGCAGTACTTC.

The rearrangement links TRBV9 to TRBJ2-5, with D possibly matching TRBD2 (6 bases). The ends were cut back, 1 base at V and 3 bases at J, with 10 bases in the middle. CDR3 length equals 14 residues. From germline, CDR1 is SGDLS and CDR2 YYNGEE. As DNA, the CDR3 is TGTGCCAGCAGCGTAAGGGGACTGGAAGAGACCCAGTACTTC. Translated: CASSVRGLEETQYF.

CDR3 DNA: TGCGCCAGCAGCCAAGATAGAGGGGGGGGATCAACTAGCACAGATACGCAGTATTTT. Its translation: CASSQDRGGGSTSTDTQYF. The chain has TRBV4-1 and TRBJ2-3; tentatively, D is TRBD2 (7 bases). The V and J ends lost 0 bases and 0 bases respectively, with 19 bases between them. The length of the CDR3 is 19 residues. Germline V gives CDR1 MGHRA, CDR2 YSYEKL.

The chain couples TRBV11-2 to TRBJ1-1, with D perhaps TRBD1 (6 bases). The CDR3 is made up of 12 amino acids. Germline V gene sequence: CDR1 SGHAT, CDR2 FQNNGV. The ends were cut back, 11 bases at V and 3 bases at J, with 13 bases in the middle. The CDR3 region is CAGCRGDTEAFF. For the CDR3, the DNA is TGTGCCGGCTGCAGGGGAGACACTGAAGCTTTCTTT.

In nucleotides, the CDR3 is TGTGCCAGCAGTTTGGGAGAACTCTATGGCTACACCTTC. Protein product: CASSLGELYGYTF. The chain couples TRBV27 to TRBJ1-2; D gene uncertain. The CDR3 is 13 amino acids. Per the germline V gene, CDR1 is MNHEY and CDR2 is SMNVEV (reference sequence). Trimming shortened V by 3 bases and J by 4 bases, and 9 bases separated the two germline ends.

The chain combines TRBV29-1 with TRBJ1-1; a possible D gene is TRBD1 (5 bases). Trimming left V 3 bases short and J 8 bases short, with 13 bases between. The germline V gene has CDR1 SQVTM and CDR2 ANQGSEA. This CDR3 has 12 amino acids. For the CDR3, the DNA is TGCAGCGTTGATCGGTCAGGGAGGGAAGCTTTCTTT. It encodes CSVDRSGREAFF.

The chain links TRBV9 to TRBJ2-5; tentatively, D is TRBD2 (6 bases). CDR1 SGDLS and CDR2 YYNGEE come from the germline V gene. V gave up 0 bases and J gave up 2 bases, with 11 bases separating them. There are 15 residues in the CDR3. The CDR3 DNA reads TGTGCCAGCAGCGTAGGCGTAGGAGGGCAAGAGACCCAGTACTTC. Protein product: CASSVGVGGQETQYF.

The V call is TRBV9, the J call TRBJ2-1; 7 nucleotides align to TRBD2. CDR3 length: 14 amino acids. Germline CDR1 SGDLS, CDR2 YYNGEE. The J segment lost 9 bases and the V segment lost 5 bases, leaving 11 bases of the junction unmatched. Here the CDR3 reads CASSGGGLSTEQFF. CDR3 in DNA: TGTGCCAGCAGTGGGGGGGGGTTGTCTACTGAGCAGTTCTTC.

This rearrangement joins TRBV10-2 to TRBJ2-1; no firm D call. Germline CDR1 and CDR2: WSHSY and SAAADI. Trimming cost V 3 bases and J 9 bases, with 12 bases left between them. This CDR3 has 13 amino acids. The DNA of the CDR3 is TGCGCCAGCAGTGACATTCTTAACGGTGAGCAGTTCTTC. This gives the protein CASSDILNGEQFF.

This clone was seen only once. The chain uses TRBV28 and TRBJ2-1, with a possible D match to TRBD2 (6 bases). V dropped 6 bases and J dropped 1 base, with 16 bases sitting between them. The CDR3 length is 16 residues. Germline assignment: CDR1 MDHEN and CDR2 SYDVKM. The CDR3 coding sequence is TGTGCCAGCAGCCAGAAGGCCCGGGGGTCCTACAATGAGCAGTTCTTC. Its translation: CASSQKARGSYNEQFF.

This rearrangement joins TRBV7-9 to TRBJ2-7; 11 nucleotides line up with TRBD1. With 4 bases clipped from V and 2 bases from J, the junction kept 1 base outside the gene matches. CDR3 length: 14 residues. Germline V CDR1 and CDR2: SEHNR, FQNEAQ (reference sequence). In DNA, the CDR3 is TGTGCCAGCAGCTGGGGACAGGGGGCCTACGAGCAGTACTTC. Translation: CASSWGQGAYEQYF.

Only one count was recorded for this clone. J is TRBJ2-1 and V is TRBV25-1; D unresolved. V dropped 0 bases and J dropped 9 bases, with 6 bases sitting between them. Per germline, CDR1 MGHDK and CDR2 SYGVNS. The CDR3 runs to 12 residues. CDR3 protein: CASSEYLSEQFF. CDR3 nucleotides: TGTGCCAGCAGTGAATATCTATCTGAGCAGTTCTTC.

The V call is TRBV4-1, the J call TRBJ2-7; no clear D gene. Germline V CDR1 and CDR2: MGHRA, YSYEKL. CDR3 size: 15 residues. Trimming left V 3 bases short and J 0 bases short, with 12 bases between. The DNA for the CDR3 is TGCGCCAGCAGCCATGCCCCACATAACTCCTACGAGCAGTACTTC. Residues: CASSHAPHNSYEQYF.

The chain has TRBV19 and TRBJ1-2; D possibly corresponds to TRBD1 (5 bases). With 2 bases removed from V and 8 bases from J, the gap between germline ends came to 9 bases. CDR1 and CDR2 (germline): LNHDA, SQIVND (reference sequence). The CDR3 runs 12 residues. This CDR3 is CASSISGNGYTF. The DNA of the CDR3 is TGTGCCAGTAGTATATCAGGGAACGGCTACACCTTC.

The count of this clone is one. The chain carries TRBV2 and TRBJ2-7; 9 bases are a match to TRBD2. In germline, CDR1 is SNHLY, CDR2 FYNNEI. The CDR3 extends over 14 amino acids. With V trimmed by 4 bases and J by 4 bases, 5 bases remained unmatched. The CDR3 DNA follows: TGTGCCAGCAGTGGGGCTAGCGGGGCTTACGAGCAGTACTTC. Residues: CASSGASGAYEQYF.

The chain couples TRBV4-2 to TRBJ2-3; 16 bases align to TRBD2. The germline CDR1 and CDR2 sequences are LGHNA and YNFKEQ. CDR3 size: 17 residues. V shed 3 bases and J 4 bases; nucleotides not matched to a gene: 4. The CDR3 nucleotides are TGTGCCAGCAGCCACGGGACTAGCGGGGGGGCCGCAGATACGCAGTATTTT. This gives the protein CASSHGTSGGAADTQYF.

The chain employs TRBV30 and TRBJ2-3; perhaps TRBD2 as D (6 bases). Germline values: CDR1 GTSNPN, CDR2 SVGIG (reference sequence). Trimming shortened V by 0 bases and J by 4 bases, and 8 bases separated the two germline ends. This CDR3 has 13 residues. Written as DNA, the CDR3 is TGTGCCTGGAGTGTTGGGAGGCCAGATACGCAGTATTTT. It encodes CAWSVGRPDTQYF.